A single sample is the source of the 24 T cell receptor beta chains below, sequenced in a study of T cells in Graves' hyperthyroidism and ophthalmopathy. Amplified TCR beta CDR3 regions came from RNA transcripts. TCR CDR3 underwent first-round RT-PCR with the HTBI primer set. TCRdb reanalysed the multiplex PCR reads using MiXCR and keeps one entry per CDR3 protein. The data contain 650,000 to 800,000 distinct CDR3 sequences, over 40% of them singletons. The specimen sequenced was peripheral blood or thyroid tissue (not recorded which). These receptors originate from an adult man with Graves' disease, either hyperthyroidism or ophthalmopathy (not recorded which).

The J gene is TRBJ2-7, the V gene TRBV2; perhaps D is TRBD1 or TRBD2 (7 bases each). This CDR3 is 10 amino acids long. V lost 11 bases to trimming and J lost 6 bases, with 11 bases between them. Germline loops: CDR1 SNHLY, CDR2 FYNNEI. CDR3 coding DNA: TGTGCCCTCAGGGGGGGCGAGCAGTACTTC. Translated, it gives CALRGGEQYF.

This clonotype was seen a few times. The rearrangement joins TRBV29-1 to TRBJ2-7; D is possibly TRBD1 (8 bases). Trimming cost V 4 bases and J 4 bases, with 11 bases left between them. The CDR3 loop spans 12 amino acids. Germline loops: CDR1 SQVTM, CDR2 ANQGSEA. CDR3 nucleotide sequence: TGCAGCGTTGCACAGGGGGGGTACGAGCAGTACTTC. Its protein is CSVAQGGYEQYF.

A note on this clonotype: A much larger clonotype is one base distant, so this may be a read error. This chain joins TRBV7-9 and TRBJ2-5; perhaps D is TRBD1 or TRBD2 (5 bases each). CDR1 and CDR2 from the germline V gene are SEHNR and FQNEAQ (reference sequence). The CDR3 totals 12 residues. The germline V and J ends were trimmed by 4 bases and 5 bases, with 8 bases remaining between them. CDR3 in DNA: TGTGCCAGCAGCTCCGGGACGGAGACCCAGTACTTC. Its translation is CASSSGTETQYF. Looking up the rest from reference TRBV7-9 and TRBJ2-5 gives the full variable domain: DTGVSQNPRHKITKRGQNVTFRCDPISEHNRLYWYRQTLGQGPEFLTYFQNEAQLEKSRLLSDRFSAERPKGSFSTLEIQRTEQGDSAMYLCASSSGTETQYFGPGTRLLVL.

This clonotype was counted at least ten times. The genes are TRBV15 and TRBJ2-7; no definite D call. V shed 5 bases and J shed 1 base, with 9 bases lying between them. Germline V lookup: CDR1 LNHNV, CDR2 YYDKDF (reference sequence). The CDR3 has 13 amino acids. This CDR3 reads CATSPDVSYEQYF. The CDR3, as DNA: TGTGCCACCAGCCCGGACGTATCCTACGAGCAGTACTTC. The full variable domain, in which reference TRBV15 and TRBJ2-7 provide the parts outside the CDR3, is DAMVIQNPRYQVTQFGKPVTLSCSQTLNHNVMYWYQQKSSQAPKLLFHYYDKDFNNEADTPDNFQSRRPNTSFCFLDIRSPGLGDTAMYLCATSPDVSYEQYFGPGTRLTVT.

This clonotype was counted ten times or more. Mismatch with germline at one junction end may stem from a read error. The rearrangement uses TRBV19 and TRBJ2-2; no reliable D call. The CDR3 is 12 residues long. Per the germline V gene, CDR1 is LNHDA and CDR2 is SQIVND (reference sequence). The CDR3 coding sequence is TGTGCCAGCAGTACCAACACCGGGGAGCTGTTTTTT. As protein: CASSTNTGELFF.

This clonotype was picked up one time. In DNA, the CDR3 is TGTGCCACCAGTGGAACGACGGGACCACGCACCGGGGAGCTGTTTTTT. It yields the protein CATSGTTGPRTGELFF. The chain combines TRBV24-1 with TRBJ2-2; D may correspond to TRBD1 or TRBD2 (5 bases each). The V gene lost 5 bases and the J gene lost 4 bases, with 16 bases spanning the gap. Germline V lookup: CDR1 KGHDR, CDR2 SFDVKD. This CDR3 spans 16 amino acids.

The rearrangement links TRBV11-2 to TRBJ2-7; D remains unclear. The germline gives CDR1 SGHAT, CDR2 FQNNGV. Trimming removed 4 bases at V and 7 bases at J, with 17 bases between. The CDR3 sequence is 14 residues long. The CDR3 bases are TGTGCCAGCAGCTCGCGTCGGAACGTGGGAGAGCAGTACTTC. Amino acid sequence: CASSSRRNVGEQYF.

This clonotype has a count of ten or more. The chain combines TRBV7-2 with TRBJ2-2; TRBD2 might be the D (5 bases). CDR1 is SGHTA, CDR2 FQGNSA, per germline. CDR3 size: 16 residues. Trimming stripped 1 base from V and 1 base from J, with 10 bases between. The CDR3 DNA is TGTGCCAGCAGCTTAGGTGGCCGGGGGAACACCGGGGAGCTGTTTTTT. This gives the protein CASSLGGRGNTGELFF.

Note on this clonotype: A much larger clone sits a single nucleotide away, making a read error possible. The chain carries TRBV10-2 and TRBJ2-7; TRBD2 agrees at 9 bases. CDR3 length: 15 residues. After removal of 2 bases from V and 3 bases from J, the junction contained 5 bases not matched to a gene. CDR1 WSHSY and CDR2 SAAADI come from the germline V gene. In DNA, the CDR3 is TGCGCCAGCAGTGAGGTCGCGGGAGGGCACTACGAGCAGTACTTC. The encoded protein is CASSEVAGGHYEQYF.

CDR3 nucleotides: TGCAGTGCTAACGATGTGGGTCGGGGAACGGCTTACACTGAAGCTTTCTTT. Translating it yields CSANDVGRGTAYTEAFF. V usage is TRBV20-1 and J usage is TRBJ1-1; the D is unclear. V was clipped by 4 bases and J by 3 bases, with 24 bases between them. Germline V lookup: CDR1 DFQATT, CDR2 SNEGSKA (reference sequence). This CDR3 is 17 amino acids long.

A few counts support this clonotype. This chain uses TRBV20-1 with TRBJ1-4, with D tentatively TRBD1 (5 bases). CDR3 length equals 13 residues. Germline lookup yields CDR1 DFQATT and CDR2 SNEGSKA (reference sequence). Trimming left V 6 bases short and J 6 bases short, with 14 bases between. The CDR3 loop is CSATDTGDEKLFF. The DNA for the CDR3 is TGCAGTGCGACGGACACCGGGGATGAAAAACTGTTTTTT.

The rearrangement joins TRBV29-1 to TRBJ2-7; D may correspond to TRBD1 or TRBD2 (6 bases each). Deletions cut 7 bases from V and 5 bases from J, with 21 bases between. The CDR3 is 14 residues long. CDR1 and CDR2 from the germline V gene are SQVTM and ANQGSEA. This chain's CDR3 is CSGSLGGKANEQYF. The CDR3 DNA reads as TGCAGCGGATCTTTGGGGGGCAAAGCGAACGAGCAGTACTTC.

This chain connects TRBV18 to TRBJ2-7; D is possibly TRBD1 (5 bases). The CDR3 loop spans 13 amino acids. Trimming pared 4 bases from V and 3 bases from J, leaving 10 bases between. CDR1 KGHSH and CDR2 LQKENI come from the germline V gene. CDR3 nucleotide sequence: TGTGCCAGCTCACTGGACAAATACTACGAGCAGTACTTC. Translating gives CASSLDKYYEQYF. Drawing the rest from reference TRBV18 and TRBJ2-7, the complete variable domain is NAGVMQNPRHLVRRRGQEARLRCSPMKGHSHVYWYRQLPEEGLKFMVYLQKENIIDESGMPKERFSAEFPKEGPSILRIQQVVRGDSAAYFCASSLDKYYEQYFGPGTRLTVT.

The chain employs TRBV19 and TRBJ1-3; D unresolved. Germline V CDR1 and CDR2: LNHDA, SQIVND (reference sequence). Trimming cost V 1 base and J 0 bases, with 7 bases left between them. CDR3 length: 15 amino acids. In nucleotides, the CDR3 is TGTGCCAGTAGTATAGTCGGGAACTCTGGAAACACCATATATTTT. Translated: CASSIVGNSGNTIYF.

As regards this clonotype: A much larger clone lies one base from this, so it may be a read error. The chain has TRBV3-1 and TRBJ2-5, with D possibly being TRBD2 (5 bases). The CDR3 runs to 15 residues. The germline V gene encodes CDR1 LGHDT and CDR2 YNNKEL (reference sequence). The CDR3 DNA reads as TGTGCCGGCAGCTTAGAGCCTGGACTGCCAGAGACCCAGTACTTC. Translating gives CAGSLEPGLPETQYF.

This clonotype was counted between two and nine times. The V call is TRBV15, the J call TRBJ1-5, with TRBD1 matching 8 bases. The CDR3 has 16 amino acids. Germline V CDR1 and CDR2: LNHNV, YYDKDF (reference sequence). The trim removed 2 bases at V and 3 bases at J, leaving 6 bases unmatched. CDR3 amino acids: CATSRPQGADNQPQHF. In DNA form, the CDR3 reads TGTGCCACCAGCAGACCTCAGGGGGCTGACAATCAGCCCCAGCATTTT.

In the case of this clonotype: It is likely a read error, because the conserved phenylalanine at the end of the CDR3 is missing. Because the CDR3's place on the DNA is in doubt, the DNA is left out and the CDR3 is given as listed by TCRdb. The chain links TRBV2 to TRBJ1-1; whether TRBD1, the table's D call, matches the DNA was not checked. CDR1 and CDR2 (germline): SNHLY, FYNNEI. The CDR3 extends over 9 residues, inclusive of both ends. CDR3: CASSSDRGL.

The V gene is TRBV7-2, the J gene TRBJ1-1; TRBD1 matches at 11 bases. This CDR3 has 13 residues. V gave up 6 bases and J gave up 11 bases; unmatched junction bases: 8. CDR1 SGHTA and CDR2 FQGNSA come from the germline V gene. CDR3 bases: TGTGCCAGCAGTGGACAGGGGGCTTTAAACGCTTTCTTT. Its translation: CASSGQGALNAFF.

V and J are TRBV15 and TRBJ2-5; tentatively, D is TRBD1 or TRBD2 (6 bases each). CDR1 and CDR2 from the germline V gene are LNHNV and YYDKDF (reference sequence). Trimming shortened V by 3 bases and J by 6 bases, and 17 bases separated the two germline ends. CDR3 size: 15 residues. The CDR3: CATSSFSRGVKTQYF. The CDR3 coding sequence is TGTGCCACCAGCAGTTTCTCTAGGGGGGTGAAGACCCAGTACTTC.

The rearrangement uses TRBV15 and TRBJ1-1; D possibly corresponds to TRBD1 (5 bases). Trimming cost V 0 bases and J 6 bases, with 14 bases left between them. Looked up from germline, CDR1 is LNHNV and CDR2 is YYDKDF (reference sequence). The CDR3 runs 15 residues. This chain's CDR3 is CATSRDRGGRSEAFF. The DNA of the CDR3 is TGTGCCACCAGCAGAGATCGGGGGGGACGTTCTGAAGCTTTCTTT.

This clonotype was seen at least ten times. The V gene is TRBV7-9, the J gene TRBJ1-2; the D gene is possibly TRBD1 (5 bases). Germline V lookup: CDR1 SEHNR, CDR2 FQNEAQ (reference sequence). The CDR3 loop spans 13 amino acids. Trimming pared 5 bases from V and 6 bases from J, leaving 13 bases between. CDR3 region: CASSEGPPNGYTF. The DNA for the CDR3 is TGTGCCAGCAGCGAGGGACCGCCCAATGGCTACACCTTC. The variable domain in full, with the rest retrieved from reference TRBV7-9 and TRBJ1-2, is DTGVSQNPRHKITKRGQNVTFRCDPISEHNRLYWYRQTLGQGPEFLTYFQNEAQLEKSRLLSDRFSAERPKGSFSTLEIQRTEQGDSAMYLCASSEGPPNGYTFGSGTRLTVV.

As regards this clonotype: An end of the junction differs from the germline gene, which may be a read error. The gene calls are TRBV10-2 and TRBJ1-6, with 8 bases aligning to TRBD1. CDR3 length equals 14 residues. The germline V gene has CDR1 WSHSY and CDR2 SAAADI. As DNA, the CDR3 is TGCGTCAGCAGGGAGGGACAGGCGAATTCACCCCTCCACTTT. Protein: CVSREGQANSPLHF.

This chain uses TRBV6-5 with TRBJ1-4, with 9 bases identical to TRBD1. Per the germline V gene, CDR1 is MNHEY and CDR2 is SVGAGI. The J segment lost 3 bases and the V segment lost 2 bases, leaving 4 bases of the junction unmatched. This CDR3 is built from 16 residues. Written as DNA, the CDR3 is TGTGCCAGCAGTTACCTCACAGGGGGCCCTAATGAAAAACTGTTTTTT. Its translation: CASSYLTGGPNEKLFF.

The genes are TRBV9 and TRBJ1-1; possibly TRBD1 for D (6 bases). This CDR3 comprises 18 residues. Trimming shortened V by 2 bases and J by 5 bases, and 25 bases separated the two germline ends. Germline-derived CDR1 and CDR2 are SGDLS and YYNGEE. The CDR3 DNA sequence: TGTGCCAGCAGCGTTGAAGCTGGGGCAGCGGGGGCGCGTACTGAAGCTTTCTTT. This codes for CASSVEAGAAGARTEAFF.